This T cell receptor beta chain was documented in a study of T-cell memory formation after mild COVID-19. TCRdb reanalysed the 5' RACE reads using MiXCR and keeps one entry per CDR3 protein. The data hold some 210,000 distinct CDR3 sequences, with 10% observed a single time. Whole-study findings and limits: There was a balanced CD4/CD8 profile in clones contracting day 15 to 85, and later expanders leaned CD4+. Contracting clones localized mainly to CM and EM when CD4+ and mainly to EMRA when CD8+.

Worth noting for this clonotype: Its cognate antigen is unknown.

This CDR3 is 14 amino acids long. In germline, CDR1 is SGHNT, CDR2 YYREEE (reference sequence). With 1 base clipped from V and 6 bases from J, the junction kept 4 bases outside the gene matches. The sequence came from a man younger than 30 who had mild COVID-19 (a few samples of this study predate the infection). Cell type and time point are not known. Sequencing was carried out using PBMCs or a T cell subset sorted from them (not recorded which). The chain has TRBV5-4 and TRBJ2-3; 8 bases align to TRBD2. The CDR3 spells CASSLRGGHDTQYF. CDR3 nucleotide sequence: TGTGCCAGCAGCTTGCGGGGGGGCCATGATACGCAGTATTTT.